The 5 T cell receptor beta chains reported below all come from one sample, sequenced in a study of PD-1 blockade in classical Hodgkin lymphoma. Measured with immunoSEQ multiplex PCR; TCRdb has only the in-frame clones, and not every one. This sample has about 76,000 clones, with 89% found just once. Autologous stem cell transplantation was followed by relapse in every patient, and brentuximab vedotin exposure varied. The sample was peripheral blood mononuclear cells (PBMCs), taken at baseline. These receptors came from a human donor with classical Hodgkin lymphoma.

This clone has more than one count but fewer than ten. The chain links TRBV30 to TRBJ1-1; D unclear. This CDR3 is built from 11 residues. Germline V gives CDR1 GTSNPN, CDR2 SVGIG (reference sequence). Deletions cut 4 bases from V and 4 bases from J, with 7 bases between. CDR3 in DNA: TGTGCCTGGACACAAGGCACTGAAGCTTTCTTT. Protein sequence: CAWTQGTEAFF.

The chain's CDR3 is CAWSGEGAYEQYF. The CDR3 DNA is TGTGCCTGGAGTGGAGAGGGCGCCTACGAGCAGTACTTC. This sequence joins TRBV30 and TRBJ2-7, with D possibly matching TRBD2 (5 bases). V lost 1 base and J 2 bases, leaving 9 bases between the germline ends. CDR1 is GTSNPN and CDR2 is SVGIG in the germline V gene (reference sequence). The length of the CDR3 is 13 residues.

The chain employs TRBV11-2 and TRBJ2-3; a possible D gene is TRBD1 (5 bases). Per germline, CDR1 SGHAT and CDR2 FQNNGV. V shed 7 bases and J shed 5 bases, with 16 bases lying between them. The CDR3 loop spans 14 amino acids. This CDR3 reads CASIRQPAQDTQYF. The CDR3 bases are TGTGCCAGCATCAGACAGCCAGCACAAGATACGCAGTATTTT.

J is TRBJ2-5 and V is TRBV6-5; no definite D call. CDR3 length equals 15 residues. Trimming left V 6 bases short and J 4 bases short, with 18 bases between. Germline V gene data show CDR1 as MNHEY and CDR2 as SVGAGI. DNA for the CDR3: TGTGCCAGCAGACCCGGGCCCGACCCGAGAGAGACCCAGTACTTC. Residues: CASRPGPDPRETQYF.

V gene TRBV27 combines with J gene TRBJ2-2; 12 bases map to TRBD1. Trimming took 5 bases from V and 5 from J; bases not matched to a gene: 9. The CDR3 is 17 residues long. Germline-derived CDR1 and CDR2 are MNHEY and SMNVEV (reference sequence). CDR3 sequence (DNA): TGTGCCAGCAGTCACCGGGGGACAGGGGGCCGGACCGGGGAGCTGTTTTTT. This codes for CASSHRGTGGRTGELFF.